This entry lists 5 T cell receptor beta chains sequenced from one sample in a study of cytomegalovirus exposure and HLA in healthy donors. With 60 Vbeta and 13 Jbeta primers, the PCR was carried out. Here immunoSEQ multiplex PCR was the method, and the copy in TCRdb shows in-frame clones only, minus some. The table includes around 120,000 clones, under 90% detected once. Sequencing input: PBMCs. Receptor source: a female donor in good health and CMV-seropositive.

This clone was counted between two and nine times. The chain couples TRBV19 to TRBJ2-7; 9 bases agree with TRBD1. Germline V CDR1 and CDR2: LNHDA, SQIVND (reference sequence). V gave up 5 bases and J gave up 2 bases; unmatched junction bases: 4. There are 14 residues in the CDR3. The CDR3 here is CASSSRQGAYEQYF. The CDR3 nucleotides are TGTGCCAGTAGTTCTAGACAGGGGGCCTACGAGCAGTACTTC.

The chain employs TRBV30 and TRBJ1-1; D unclear. This CDR3 has 15 residues. CDR1 and CDR2 (germline): GTSNPN, SVGIG (reference sequence). Trimming stripped 1 base from V and 8 bases from J, with 20 bases between. The CDR3 coding sequence is TGTGCCTGGAGTGGGGCGTGGCAGCTGGGTACCGAAGCTTTCTTT. As protein: CAWSGAWQLGTEAFF.

The chain uses TRBV5-1 and TRBJ2-4; 7 positions agree with TRBD1. The CDR3 sequence is 14 residues long. Losses at the gene ends were 4 bases for V and 5 bases for J; bases not matched to a gene: 6. Germline V gene data show CDR1 as SGHRS and CDR2 as YFSETQ. The CDR3 region is CASSLTGKENIQYF. For the CDR3, the DNA is TGCGCCAGCAGCCTGACAGGGAAGGAAAACATTCAGTACTTC. Together with reference TRBV5-1 and TRBJ2-4, the CDR3 gives the full variable domain: KAGVTQTPRYLIKTRGQQVTLSCSPISGHRSVSWYQQTPGQGLQFLFEYFSETQRNKGNFPGRFSGRQFSNSRSEMNVSTLELGDSALYLCASSLTGKENIQYFGAGTRLSVL.

The CDR3 DNA reads TGTGCCAGCAGTCCTCCAGGTGCAACTAATGAAAAACTGTTTTTT. Its translation: CASSPPGATNEKLFF. This chain links TRBV28 with TRBJ1-4; D gene ambiguous. This CDR3 region has 15 residues. V dropped 5 bases and J dropped 0 bases, with 10 bases sitting between them. The germline gives CDR1 MDHEN, CDR2 SYDVKM.

V gene TRBV25-1 combines with J gene TRBJ1-6; no definite D call. V lost 4 bases and J lost 0, with 4 bases in between. CDR1 and CDR2 (germline): MGHDK, SYGVNS. The CDR3 is 14 residues long. CDR3 DNA: TGTGCCAGCAGTGGGAGCTCCTATAATTCACCCCTCCACTTT. It specifies CASSGSSYNSPLHF. Full variable domain (missing parts from reference TRBV25-1 and TRBJ1-6): EADIYQTPRYLVIGTGKKITLECSQTMGHDKMYWYQQDPGMELHLIHYSYGVNSTEKGDLSSESTVSRIRTEHFPLTLESARPSHTSQYLCASSGSSYNSPLHFGNGTRLTVT.